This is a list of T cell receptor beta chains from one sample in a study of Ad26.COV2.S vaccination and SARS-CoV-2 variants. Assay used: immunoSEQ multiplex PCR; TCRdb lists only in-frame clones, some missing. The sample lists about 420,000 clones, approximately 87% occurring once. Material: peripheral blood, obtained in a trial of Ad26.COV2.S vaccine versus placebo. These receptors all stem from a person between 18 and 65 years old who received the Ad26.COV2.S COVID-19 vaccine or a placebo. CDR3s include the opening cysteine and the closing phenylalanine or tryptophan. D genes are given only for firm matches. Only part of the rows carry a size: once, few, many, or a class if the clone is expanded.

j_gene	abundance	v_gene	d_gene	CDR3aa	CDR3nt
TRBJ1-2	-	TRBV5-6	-	CASSPTESYGYTF	TGTGCCAGCAGCCCGACAGAGTCCTATGGCTACACCTTC
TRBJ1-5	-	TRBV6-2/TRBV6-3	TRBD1	CASSRTGAESPQHF	TGTGCCAGCAGCAGGACAGGGGCGGAGAGCCCCCAGCATTTT
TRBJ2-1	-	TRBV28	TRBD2	CASSNLAGGLFNEQFF	TGTGCCAGCAGCAACTTAGCGGGGGGGCTTTTCAATGAGCAGTTCTTC
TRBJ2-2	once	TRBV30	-	CAWRQPAAGNTGELFF	TGTGCCTGGAGGCAGCCGGCAGCCGGAAACACCGGGGAGCTGTTTTTT
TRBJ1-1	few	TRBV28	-	CASSLGDRRIAFF	TGTGCCAGCAGCCTAGGGGACCGACGAATTGCTTTCTTT
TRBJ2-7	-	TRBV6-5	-	CASRAFQVDAYEQYF	TGTGCCAGCAGGGCCTTTCAGGTGGACGCCTACGAGCAGTACTTC
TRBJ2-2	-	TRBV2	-	CATIERAYTGELFF	TGTGCCACAATAGAACGGGCCTACACCGGGGAGCTGTTTTTT
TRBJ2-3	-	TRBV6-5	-	CASTRGGTDTQYF	TGTGCCAGCACCCGCGGAGGGACAGATACGCAGTATTTT
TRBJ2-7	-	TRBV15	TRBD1	CATSRDRGPYEQYF	TGTGCCACCAGCAGAGATAGGGGGCCCTACGAGCAGTACTTC
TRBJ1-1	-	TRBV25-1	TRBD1	CASSAQGQREAFF	TGTGCCAGCAGTGCACAGGGACAGAGAGAAGCTTTCTTT
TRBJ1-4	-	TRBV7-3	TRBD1	CASSSGVGTGYNEKLFF	TGTGCCAGCAGCTCCGGAGTCGGGACAGGGTATAATGAAAAACTGTTTTTT
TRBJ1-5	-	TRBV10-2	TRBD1	CASSWDRGRNQPQHF	TGCGCCAGCAGTTGGGACAGGGGCCGGAATCAGCCCCAGCATTTT
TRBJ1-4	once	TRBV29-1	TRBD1	CSVGGGTNEKLFF	TGCAGCGTTGGAGGGGGCACTAATGAAAAACTGTTTTTT
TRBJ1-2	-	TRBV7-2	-	CASSPVLGADGYTF	TGTGCCAGCAGCCCCGTATTGGGGGCGGATGGCTACACCTTC
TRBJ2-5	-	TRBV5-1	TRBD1	CASSLGQGRQETQYF	TGCGCCAGCAGCTTGGGACAGGGTAGACAAGAGACCCAGTACTTC
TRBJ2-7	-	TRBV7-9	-	CASSLVANYEQYF	TGTGCCAGCAGCTTAGTGGCTAACTACGAGCAGTACTTC
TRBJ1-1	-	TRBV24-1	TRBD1	CATSETGAGTEAFF	TGTGCCACCAGTGAAACAGGGGCTGGAACTGAAGCTTTCTTT
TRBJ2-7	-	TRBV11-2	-	CASSLITGEQYF	TGTGCCAGCAGCTTAATCACGGGCGAGCAGTACTTC
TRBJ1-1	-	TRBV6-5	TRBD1	CASSYSPGTGAAKAFF	TGTGCCAGCAGTTACTCGCCTGGGACAGGGGCAGCGAAGGCTTTCTTT